This T cell receptor (beta chain) was recorded in a study of T cells in Graves' hyperthyroidism and ophthalmopathy. Among ophthalmopathy patients, the Clinical Activity Score reached at least 3, the NOSPECS grade reached at least 4, and duration remained under 3 months. Uncontrolled infection, other autoimmune disease, pregnancy or lactation excluded patients. PBMCs were sourced from more than 9 ml fresh peripheral blood. General study results and limits: Blood samples included most of the expanded thyroid clonotypes exceeding 0.001.

Template material for amplifying TCR beta CDR3 regions consisted of RNA transcripts. The HTBI set primed first-round TCR CDR3 RT-PCR. TCRdb called the multiplex PCR reads again in MiXCR, with one record for every CDR3 protein. The sample contains fewer than 750,000 distinct CDR3 sequences, more than 14% of which appear only once. Remarks on this clonotype: Its antigen is still unknown.

The germline V gene has CDR1 MNHNS and CDR2 SASEGT. The CDR3 covers 15 residues. The V and J ends lost 7 bases and 4 bases respectively, with 17 bases between them. The sequencing sample was made of blood. The genes are TRBV6-1 and TRBJ2-1; D may match TRBD1 or TRBD2 (5 bases each). This TCR was sampled from a woman aged 45-65 years with Graves' ophthalmopathy. The chain's CDR3 is CASTRGFSTYNEQFF. The CDR3, as DNA: TGTGCCAGCACCCGGGGCTTCTCAACTTACAATGAGCAGTTCTTC.